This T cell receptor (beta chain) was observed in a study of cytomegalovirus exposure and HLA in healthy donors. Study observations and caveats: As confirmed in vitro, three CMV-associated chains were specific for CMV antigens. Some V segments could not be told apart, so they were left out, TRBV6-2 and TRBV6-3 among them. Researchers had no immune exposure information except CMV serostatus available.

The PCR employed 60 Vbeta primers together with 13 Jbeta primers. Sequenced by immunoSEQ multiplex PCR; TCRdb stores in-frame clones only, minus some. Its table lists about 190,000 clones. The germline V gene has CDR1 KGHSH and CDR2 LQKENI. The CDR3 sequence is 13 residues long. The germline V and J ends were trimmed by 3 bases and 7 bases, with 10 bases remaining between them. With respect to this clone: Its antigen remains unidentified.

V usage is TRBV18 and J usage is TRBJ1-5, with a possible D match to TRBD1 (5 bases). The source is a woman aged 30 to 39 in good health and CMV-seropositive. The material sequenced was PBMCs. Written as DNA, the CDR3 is TGTGCCAGCTCACCCGGGTGGACACAGCCCCAGCATTTT. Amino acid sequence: CASSPGWTQPQHF.